The TCR beta chain under discussion was sequenced for a study of blood T cells in healthy people across ages. Across the whole study: Template switching retrieved approximately one barcoded beta molecule for each two T cells.

The CDR3 sequence is 14 residues long. Trimming shortened V by 3 bases and J by 4 bases, and 11 bases separated the two germline ends. Per the germline V gene, CDR1 is MRHNA and CDR2 is SNTAGT. Sample-barcoded 5' priming and a J-beta primer mix drove a second PCR of 7 to 11 cycles. TCRdb reprocessed the 5' RACE reads via MiXCR and lists one record per CDR3 protein. Of over a million distinct CDR3 sequences in the sample, approximately 59% were seen once. The sequenced sample consisted of blood. This receptor was identified in a man in his late teens or twenties in good health. V gene TRBV6-4 combines with J gene TRBJ2-3; D not resolved. The CDR3 DNA reads TGTGCCAGCAGTGAGGGGAACTTCCCAGATACGCAGTATTTT. Protein sequence: CASSEGNFPDTQYF.